Shown below are 28 T cell receptor beta chains from a single sample sequenced in a study of blood T cell repertoires in COVID-19. Assay: immunoSEQ multiplex PCR; the TCRdb copy retains only in-frame clones and omits some. This table holds about 150,000 clones, about 85% found once. The sample was peripheral blood. The source is a woman in her 70s with acute or convalescent COVID-19.

V usage is TRBV11-2 and J usage is TRBJ2-1, with D possibly being TRBD1 (5 bases). V was pared by 6 bases and J by 0 bases, with 6 bases between. The CDR3 sequence is 13 residues long. Per the germline V gene, CDR1 is SGHAT and CDR2 is FQNNGV. The CDR3: CASSRGSYNEQFF. The CDR3 DNA follows: TGTGCCAGCAGTAGGGGCTCCTACAATGAGCAGTTCTTC.

The sample holds a few counts of this clone. The chain couples TRBV20-1 to TRBJ1-3, with D unresolved. Looked up from germline, CDR1 is DFQATT and CDR2 is SNEGSKA (reference sequence). Trimming cost V 3 bases and J 7 bases, with 7 bases left between them. This CDR3 is built from 11 residues. CDR3 sequence: CSARAGNTIYF. CDR3 coding DNA: TGCAGTGCTAGGGCGGGTAACACCATATATTTT.

The chain joins TRBV6-5 to TRBJ1-4; no clear D. The CDR3 is 14 residues long. CDR1 is MNHEY and CDR2 is SVGAGI in the germline V gene. Trimming pared 7 bases from V and 2 bases from J, leaving 11 bases between. The CDR3 DNA follows: TGTGCCAGCACGTTTAGCCTCACTAATGAAAAACTGTTTTTT. Its translation: CASTFSLTNEKLFF.

V gene TRBV19 combines with J gene TRBJ1-3; tentative D call: TRBD1 (6 bases). CDR3 length: 15 amino acids. Germline V gives CDR1 LNHDA, CDR2 SQIVND (reference sequence). V was shortened by 6 bases and J by 0 bases, with 12 bases between the two germline ends. The chain's CDR3 is CASRRQDHSGNTIYF. For the CDR3, the DNA is TGTGCCAGTAGACGACAGGACCACTCTGGAAACACCATATATTTT.

This clone was detected a few times. Distinct nucleotide sequences in the sample also encode this CDR3. The V gene is TRBV18, the J gene TRBJ2-7; a weak D match, TRBD1 (6 bases). V lost 5 bases, J lost 5 bases, and 10 bases lay in between. Germline assignment: CDR1 KGHSH and CDR2 LQKENI. The CDR3 sequence is 12 residues long. CDR3 DNA: TGTGCCAGCTCAAGTACAGGGAACGAGCAGTACGTC. Translating gives CASSSTGNEQYV.

The rearrangement uses TRBV3-1 (or the pseudogene TRBV3-2) and TRBJ2-7; tentative D call: TRBD1 (5 bases). Trimming took 4 bases from V and 2 from J, leaving 12 bases between them. CDR3 length: 14 residues. Germline CDR1 and CDR2: LGHDT and YNNKEL (reference sequence). The CDR3 loop reads CASSRTTGTYEQYF. For the CDR3, the DNA is TGTGCCAGCAGCCGAACCACAGGAACCTACGAGCAGTACTTC.

The V gene is TRBV19, the J gene TRBJ1-2; 9 bases match TRBD1. V lost 5 bases and J lost 2; bases outside the gene matches: 6. In germline, CDR1 is LNHDA, CDR2 SQIVND (reference sequence). The CDR3 loop spans 15 amino acids. CDR3 region: CASSPGQGGNYGYTF. The CDR3 DNA reads as TGTGCCAGTAGTCCGGGACAGGGAGGGAACTATGGCTACACCTTC.

The chain is built from TRBV5-6 and TRBJ1-3; 8 bases are shared with TRBD1. The CDR3 is 16 residues long. Germline-derived CDR1 and CDR2 are SGHDT and YYEEEE. V was clipped by 4 bases and J by 0 bases; unmatched bases: 6. CDR3 loop: CASSPGDRGSGNTIYF. CDR3 nucleotide sequence: TGTGCCAGCAGCCCAGGAGACAGGGGCTCTGGAAACACCATATATTTT. Based on the CDR3 plus reference TRBV5-6 and TRBJ1-3, the full variable domain is DAGVTQSPTHLIKTRGQQVTLRCSPKSGHDTVSWYQQALGQGPQFIFQYYEEEERQRGNFPDRFSGHQFPNYSSELNVNALLLGDSALYLCASSPGDRGSGNTIYFGEGSWLTVV.

This clone appeared once. DNA of the CDR3: TGTGCCAGCAGACAGGGCAATCAGCCCCAGCATTTT. It codes for CASRQGNQPQHF. J is TRBJ1-5 and V is TRBV6-5, with a weak D call TRBD1 (5 bases). From germline, CDR1 is MNHEY and CDR2 SVGAGI. The CDR3 covers 12 residues. V gave up 6 bases and J gave up 2 bases, with 5 bases separating them.

Notes on this clone: This same CDR3 is encoded by further DNA sequences in the sample. The chain links TRBV18 to TRBJ1-1; D gene ambiguous. V shed 6 bases and J shed 1 base, with 12 bases lying between them. The length of the CDR3 is 14 residues. CDR1 and CDR2 (germline): KGHSH, LQKENI. Here the CDR3 reads CASSPLDTNTEAFF. CDR3 nucleotide sequence: TGTGCCAGCTCGCCCCTCGACACGAACACTGAAGCTTTCTTT.

The genes are TRBV19 and TRBJ2-1; possible D gene TRBD1, 5 bases. Trimming took off 5 bases at V and 3 bases at J, with 11 bases between the two ends. This CDR3 is built from 14 residues. Germline V gene lookup returns CDR1 LNHDA and CDR2 SQIVND (reference sequence). CDR3 loop: CASSPRTSYNEQFF. For the CDR3, the DNA is TGTGCCAGTAGTCCTCGGACAAGCTACAATGAGCAGTTCTTC.

The chain employs TRBV5-1 and TRBJ1-1, with D possibly being TRBD1 (6 bases). Trimming stripped 1 base from V and 1 base from J, with 14 bases between. The CDR3 loop spans 16 amino acids. Looked up from germline, CDR1 is SGHRS and CDR2 is YFSETQ. The CDR3: CASSLNRELKNTEAFF. CDR3 in DNA: TGCGCCAGCAGCTTGAACAGGGAGCTTAAGAACACTGAAGCTTTCTTT.

This clone has a single count. V usage is TRBV3-1 (or the pseudogene TRBV3-2) and J usage is TRBJ1-1; 9 bases map to TRBD1. This CDR3 is built from 13 residues. In germline, CDR1 is LGHDT, CDR2 YNNKEL (reference sequence). J gave up 8 bases and V 2 bases, and 3 bases lay outside the gene matches. The CDR3 sequence is CASSQLGQGEAFF. The CDR3, as DNA: TGTGCCAGCAGCCAACTTGGACAGGGGGAAGCTTTCTTT.

As to this clone: Germline is not matched at one junction end, which may reflect a read error. The chain employs TRBV7-7 and TRBJ2-7; perhaps TRBD1 as D (6 bases). The CDR3 extends over 19 amino acids. CDR1 and CDR2 from the germline V gene are SSHAT and FNYEAQ (reference sequence). In DNA, the CDR3 is TGTGCTAGCAGCTTAGCGTGTAGGACAGCGAAATGGGGCTCCTACGAGCAGTACTTC. This encodes CASSLACRTAKWGSYEQYF. The full variable domain, completed using reference TRBV7-7 and TRBJ2-7, is GAGVSQSPRYKVTKRGQDVTLRCDPISSHATLYWYQQALGQGPEFLTYFNYEAQPDKSGLPSDRFSAERPEGSISTLTIQRTEQRDSAMYRCASSLACRTAKWGSYEQYFGPGTRLTVT.

V and J are TRBV5-1 and TRBJ1-1; 8 nucleotides match TRBD1. The V gene's germline CDR1 is SGHRS and CDR2 YFSETQ. With 2 bases clipped from V and 4 bases from J, the junction kept 4 bases outside the gene matches. The CDR3 spans 14 residues. This chain's CDR3 is CASSLDRGGTEAFF. The CDR3 bases are TGCGCCAGCAGCTTAGACAGGGGCGGCACTGAAGCTTTCTTT.

This chain links TRBV4-2 with TRBJ2-7; 8 bases match TRBD2. Trimming removed 1 base from V and 3 bases from J; junction bases left unmatched: 8. This CDR3 spans 16 amino acids. Per the germline V gene, CDR1 is LGHNA and CDR2 is YNFKEQ. The CDR3 sequence is CASSQAPGLAGYEQYV. The CDR3 DNA is TGTGCCAGCAGCCAAGCCCCTGGACTAGCTGGCTACGAGCAGTACGTC.

The rearrangement links TRBV28 to TRBJ1-5; D not resolved. CDR3 length: 12 residues. V lost 4 bases to trimming and J lost 11 bases, with 12 bases between them. Germline lookup yields CDR1 MDHEN and CDR2 SYDVKM. The CDR3 DNA reads TGTGCCAGCAGTTCCGGGTCTCTAGCCCAGCATTTT. It yields the protein CASSSGSLAQHF.

The chain employs TRBV30 and TRBJ2-3; tentatively, D is TRBD2 (7 bases). V was shortened by 0 bases and J by 2 bases, with 12 bases between the two germline ends. This CDR3 spans 15 amino acids. Germline lookup yields CDR1 GTSNPN and CDR2 SVGIG (reference sequence). The CDR3 DNA follows: TGTGCCTGGAGTGTTGGGGGGGGCGTCACAGATACGCAGTATTTT. Protein sequence: CAWSVGGGVTDTQYF.

The CDR3: CASSLFPEGGNQPQHF. The CDR3 nucleotides are TGTGCCAGCAGCTTGTTCCCCGAGGGTGGTAATCAGCCCCAGCATTTT. V and J are TRBV7-6 and TRBJ1-5; D ambiguous. CDR3 length: 16 residues. The V end was cut by 3 bases, the J end by 4 bases, with 16 bases between. Germline CDR1 SGHVS, CDR2 FNYEAQ.

This sequence joins TRBV10-3 and TRBJ1-1; the match to TRBD1 covers 7 bases. The V and J ends lost 6 bases and 4 bases, in that order; junction bases with no gene match: 8. This CDR3 has 14 amino acids. Looked up from germline, CDR1 is ENHRY and CDR2 is SYGVKD. CDR3 DNA sequence: TGTGCCATCAGGGGGGACAGCTATTTCACTGAAGCTTTCTTT. Encoded protein: CAIRGDSYFTEAFF.

The gene calls are TRBV18 and TRBJ1-1; TRBD1 matches 9 bases. With V trimmed by 1 base and J by 1 base, 4 bases remained unmatched. The germline V gene has CDR1 KGHSH and CDR2 LQKENI. The CDR3 loop spans 16 amino acids. The CDR3 loop is CASSPQGQGANTEAFF. CDR3 DNA sequence: TGTGCCAGCTCACCACAGGGACAGGGCGCGAACACTGAAGCTTTCTTT.

The V gene is TRBV7-2, the J gene TRBJ2-1, with 9 bases that match TRBD2. Germline V gene lookup returns CDR1 SGHTA and CDR2 FQGNSA. This CDR3 contains 19 residues. J lost 0 bases, V lost 1 base, and 10 bases had no gene match. CDR3 protein: CASSLDGGGAWSSYNEQFF. DNA for the CDR3: TGTGCCAGCAGCTTAGATGGCGGGGGGGCGTGGAGCTCCTACAATGAGCAGTTCTTC.

A few counts support this clone. The genes are TRBV7-2 and TRBJ1-4; 9 bases are shared with TRBD1. V dropped 5 bases and J dropped 8; count of bases not matched to a gene: 12. The CDR3 runs 16 residues. Germline CDR1 SGHTA, CDR2 FQGNSA. The chain's CDR3 is CASSLNTGGYGEKLFF. Written as DNA, the CDR3 is TGTGCCAGCAGCCTAAACACAGGGGGCTATGGCGAAAAACTGTTTTTT.

V gene TRBV13 combines with J gene TRBJ1-1; 8 bases map to TRBD1. The CDR3 is 16 amino acids. From germline, CDR1 is PRHDT and CDR2 FYEKMQ (reference sequence). The trim removed 6 bases at V and 7 bases at J, leaving 16 bases unmatched. The CDR3 DNA is TGTGCCAGCAGGCCGATACGACAGGGGAAGGCCGTTGAAGCTTTCTTT. Amino acids: CASRPIRQGKAVEAFF.

V is TRBV27 and J is TRBJ1-5, with a tentative D call TRBD1 (6 bases). The CDR3 is 17 amino acids. Germline V gene lookup returns CDR1 MNHEY and CDR2 SMNVEV (reference sequence). Trimming took 2 bases from V and 6 from J, leaving 20 bases between them. The CDR3 protein is CASSLVGYRVGSQPQHF. The CDR3 nucleotides are TGTGCCAGCAGTTTAGTCGGCTACAGGGTGGGGTCTCAGCCCCAGCATTTT.

The chain has TRBV4-3 and TRBJ1-1; D is possibly TRBD1 (6 bases). Germline V gene lookup returns CDR1 LGHNA and CDR2 YSLEER. V shed 3 bases and J shed 11 bases, with 16 bases lying between them. The CDR3 is 13 amino acids. The CDR3 region is CASSQELTGRAFF. CDR3 coding DNA: TGCGCCAGCAGCCAGGAACTTACAGGGCGGGCTTTCTTT.

The chain carries TRBV6-6 and TRBJ2-2, with 10 bases aligning to TRBD1. Looked up from germline, CDR1 is MNHNY and CDR2 is SVGAGI (reference sequence). The CDR3 is made up of 16 amino acids. V trimming: 0 bases; J trimming: 4 bases; junction bases outside the gene matches: 2. DNA of the CDR3: TGTGCCAGCAGTTACTCCGGGACAGGGGTCACCGGGGAGCTGTTTTTT. Residues: CASSYSGTGVTGELFF.

This clone was picked up a small number of times. CDR3 sequence reads: CASSLLSFGRAYEQYF. The CDR3 nucleotides read TGTGCCAGCAGCTTGCTCTCGTTTGGGAGGGCCTACGAGCAGTACTTC. The chain has TRBV5-4 and TRBJ2-7; 7 nucleotides match TRBD2. V trimming: 1 base; J trimming: 2 bases; junction bases outside the gene matches: 9. The germline V gene encodes CDR1 SGHNT and CDR2 YYREEE (reference sequence). CDR3 size: 16 residues.